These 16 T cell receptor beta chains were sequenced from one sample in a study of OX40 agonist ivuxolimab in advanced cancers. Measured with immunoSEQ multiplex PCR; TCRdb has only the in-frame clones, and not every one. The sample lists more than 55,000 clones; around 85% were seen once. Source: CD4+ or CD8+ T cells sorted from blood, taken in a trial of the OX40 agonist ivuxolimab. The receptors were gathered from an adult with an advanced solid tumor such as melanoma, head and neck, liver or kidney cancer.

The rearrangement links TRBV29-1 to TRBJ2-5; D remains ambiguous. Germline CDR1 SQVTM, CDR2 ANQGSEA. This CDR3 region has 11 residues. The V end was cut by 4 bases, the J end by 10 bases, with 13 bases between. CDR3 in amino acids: CSVVHPPVQYF. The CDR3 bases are TGCAGCGTTGTTCACCCCCCGGTCCAGTACTTC.

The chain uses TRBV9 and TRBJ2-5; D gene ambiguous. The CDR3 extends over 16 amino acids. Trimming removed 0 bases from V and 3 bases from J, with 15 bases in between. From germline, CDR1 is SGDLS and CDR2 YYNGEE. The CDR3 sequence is CASSVATSPEKETQYF. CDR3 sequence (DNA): TGTGCCAGCAGCGTAGCTACGTCGCCAGAAAAAGAGACCCAGTACTTC.

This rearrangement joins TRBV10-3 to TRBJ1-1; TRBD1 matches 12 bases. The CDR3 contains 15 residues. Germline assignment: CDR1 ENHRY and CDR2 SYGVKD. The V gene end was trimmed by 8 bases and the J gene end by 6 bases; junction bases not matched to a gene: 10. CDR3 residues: CAIRGTGGAGPEAFF. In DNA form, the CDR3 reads TGTGCCATCCGAGGGACAGGGGGCGCGGGGCCTGAAGCTTTCTTT.

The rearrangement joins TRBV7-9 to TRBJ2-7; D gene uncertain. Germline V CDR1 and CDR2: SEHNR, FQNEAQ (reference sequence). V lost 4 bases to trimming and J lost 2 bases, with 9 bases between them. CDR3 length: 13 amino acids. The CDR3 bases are TGTGCCAGCAGCTCCCCTTATACCTACGAGCAGTACTTC. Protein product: CASSSPYTYEQYF.

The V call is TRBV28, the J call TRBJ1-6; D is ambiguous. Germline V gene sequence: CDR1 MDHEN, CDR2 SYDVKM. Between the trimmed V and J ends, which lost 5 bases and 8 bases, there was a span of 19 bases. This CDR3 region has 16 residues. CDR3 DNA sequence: TGTGCCAGCAGTACACGCCGGAGCAGTGACTATTCACCCCTCCACTTT. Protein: CASSTRRSSDYSPLHF. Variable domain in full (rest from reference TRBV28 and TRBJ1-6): DVKVTQSSRYLVKRTGEKVFLECVQDMDHENMFWYRQDPGLGLRLIYFSYDVKMKEKGDIPEGYSVSREKKERFSLILESASTNQTSMYLCASSTRRSSDYSPLHFGNGTRLTVT.

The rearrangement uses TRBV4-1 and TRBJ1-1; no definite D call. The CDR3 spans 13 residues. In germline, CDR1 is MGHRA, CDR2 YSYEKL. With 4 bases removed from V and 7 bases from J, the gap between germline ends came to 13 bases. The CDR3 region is CASSRGARLEAFF. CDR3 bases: TGCGCCAGCAGCCGTGGAGCTCGTCTTGAAGCTTTCTTT.

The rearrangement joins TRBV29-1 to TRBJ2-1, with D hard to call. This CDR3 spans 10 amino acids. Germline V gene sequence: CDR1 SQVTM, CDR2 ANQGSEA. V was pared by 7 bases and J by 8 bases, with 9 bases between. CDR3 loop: CSGKVDEQFF. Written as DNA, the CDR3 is TGCAGCGGGAAGGTAGATGAGCAGTTCTTC.

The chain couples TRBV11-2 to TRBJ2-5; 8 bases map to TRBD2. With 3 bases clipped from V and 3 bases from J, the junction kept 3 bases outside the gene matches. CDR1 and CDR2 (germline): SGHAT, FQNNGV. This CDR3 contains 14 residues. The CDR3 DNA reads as TGTGCCAGCAGCTTTCGGGGGGGAAAAGAGACCCAGTACTTC. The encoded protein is CASSFRGGKETQYF. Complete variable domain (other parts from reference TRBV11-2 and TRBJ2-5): EAGVAQSPRYKIIEKRQSVAFWCNPISGHATLYWYQQILGQGPKLLIQFQNNGVVDDSQLPKDRFSAERLKGVDSTLKIQPAKLEDSAVYLCASSFRGGKETQYFGPGTRLLVL.

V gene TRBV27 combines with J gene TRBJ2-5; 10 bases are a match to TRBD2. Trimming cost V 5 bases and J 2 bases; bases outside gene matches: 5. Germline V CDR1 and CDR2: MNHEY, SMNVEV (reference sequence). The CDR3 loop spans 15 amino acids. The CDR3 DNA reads TGTGCCAGCAGTACGGGACTAGCGCAGCAAGAGACCCAGTACTTC. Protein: CASSTGLAQQETQYF.

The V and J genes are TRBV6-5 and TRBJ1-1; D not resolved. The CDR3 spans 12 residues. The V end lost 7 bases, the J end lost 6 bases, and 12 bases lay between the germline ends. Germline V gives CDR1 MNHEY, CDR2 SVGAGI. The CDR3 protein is CASTMEMAEAFF. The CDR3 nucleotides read TGTGCCAGCACCATGGAGATGGCTGAAGCTTTCTTT.

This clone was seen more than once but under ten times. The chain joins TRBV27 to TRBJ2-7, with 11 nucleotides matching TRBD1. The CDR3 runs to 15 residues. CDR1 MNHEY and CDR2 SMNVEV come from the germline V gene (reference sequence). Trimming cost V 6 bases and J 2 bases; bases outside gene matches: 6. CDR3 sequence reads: CASSRKGQGAYEQYF. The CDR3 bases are TGTGCCAGCAGCCGAAAGGGACAGGGGGCCTACGAGCAGTACTTC.

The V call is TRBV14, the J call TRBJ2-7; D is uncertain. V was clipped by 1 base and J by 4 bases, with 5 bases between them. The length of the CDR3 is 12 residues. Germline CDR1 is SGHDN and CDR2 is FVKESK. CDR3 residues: CASSQGAYEQYF. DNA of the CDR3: TGTGCCAGCAGCCAAGGAGCATACGAGCAGTACTTC.

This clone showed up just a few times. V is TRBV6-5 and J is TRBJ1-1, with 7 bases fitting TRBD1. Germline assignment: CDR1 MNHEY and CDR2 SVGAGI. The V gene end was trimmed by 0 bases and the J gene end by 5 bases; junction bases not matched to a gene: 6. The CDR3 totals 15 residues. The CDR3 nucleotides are TGTGCCAGCAGTTACTCCCGAGGGGGCAGGACTGAAGCTTTCTTT. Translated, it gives CASSYSRGGRTEAFF.

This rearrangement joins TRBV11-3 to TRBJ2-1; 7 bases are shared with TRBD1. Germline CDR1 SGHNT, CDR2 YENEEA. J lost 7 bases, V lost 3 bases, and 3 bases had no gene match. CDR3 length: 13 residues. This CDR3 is CASSLTGWNEQFF. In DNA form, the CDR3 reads TGTGCCAGCAGCTTGACAGGGTGGAATGAGCAGTTCTTC.

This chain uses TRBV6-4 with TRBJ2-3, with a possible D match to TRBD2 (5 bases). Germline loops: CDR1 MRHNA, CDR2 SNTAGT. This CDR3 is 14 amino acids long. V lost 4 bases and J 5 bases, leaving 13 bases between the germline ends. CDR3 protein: CASSAEAAIDTQYF. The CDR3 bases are TGTGCCAGCAGTGCGGAGGCAGCGATAGATACGCAGTATTTT.

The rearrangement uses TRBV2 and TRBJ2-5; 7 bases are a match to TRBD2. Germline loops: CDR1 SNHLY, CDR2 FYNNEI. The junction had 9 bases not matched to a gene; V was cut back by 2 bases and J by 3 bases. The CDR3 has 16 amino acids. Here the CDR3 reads CASSERLADKKETQYF. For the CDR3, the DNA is TGTGCCAGCAGTGAACGGCTAGCGGATAAAAAAGAGACCCAGTACTTC. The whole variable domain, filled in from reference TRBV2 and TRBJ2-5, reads EPEVTQTPSHQVTQMGQEVILRCVPISNHLYFYWYRQILGQKVEFLVSFYNNEISEKSEIFDDQFSVERPDGSNFTLKIRSTKLEDSAMYFCASSERLADKKETQYFGPGTRLLVL.